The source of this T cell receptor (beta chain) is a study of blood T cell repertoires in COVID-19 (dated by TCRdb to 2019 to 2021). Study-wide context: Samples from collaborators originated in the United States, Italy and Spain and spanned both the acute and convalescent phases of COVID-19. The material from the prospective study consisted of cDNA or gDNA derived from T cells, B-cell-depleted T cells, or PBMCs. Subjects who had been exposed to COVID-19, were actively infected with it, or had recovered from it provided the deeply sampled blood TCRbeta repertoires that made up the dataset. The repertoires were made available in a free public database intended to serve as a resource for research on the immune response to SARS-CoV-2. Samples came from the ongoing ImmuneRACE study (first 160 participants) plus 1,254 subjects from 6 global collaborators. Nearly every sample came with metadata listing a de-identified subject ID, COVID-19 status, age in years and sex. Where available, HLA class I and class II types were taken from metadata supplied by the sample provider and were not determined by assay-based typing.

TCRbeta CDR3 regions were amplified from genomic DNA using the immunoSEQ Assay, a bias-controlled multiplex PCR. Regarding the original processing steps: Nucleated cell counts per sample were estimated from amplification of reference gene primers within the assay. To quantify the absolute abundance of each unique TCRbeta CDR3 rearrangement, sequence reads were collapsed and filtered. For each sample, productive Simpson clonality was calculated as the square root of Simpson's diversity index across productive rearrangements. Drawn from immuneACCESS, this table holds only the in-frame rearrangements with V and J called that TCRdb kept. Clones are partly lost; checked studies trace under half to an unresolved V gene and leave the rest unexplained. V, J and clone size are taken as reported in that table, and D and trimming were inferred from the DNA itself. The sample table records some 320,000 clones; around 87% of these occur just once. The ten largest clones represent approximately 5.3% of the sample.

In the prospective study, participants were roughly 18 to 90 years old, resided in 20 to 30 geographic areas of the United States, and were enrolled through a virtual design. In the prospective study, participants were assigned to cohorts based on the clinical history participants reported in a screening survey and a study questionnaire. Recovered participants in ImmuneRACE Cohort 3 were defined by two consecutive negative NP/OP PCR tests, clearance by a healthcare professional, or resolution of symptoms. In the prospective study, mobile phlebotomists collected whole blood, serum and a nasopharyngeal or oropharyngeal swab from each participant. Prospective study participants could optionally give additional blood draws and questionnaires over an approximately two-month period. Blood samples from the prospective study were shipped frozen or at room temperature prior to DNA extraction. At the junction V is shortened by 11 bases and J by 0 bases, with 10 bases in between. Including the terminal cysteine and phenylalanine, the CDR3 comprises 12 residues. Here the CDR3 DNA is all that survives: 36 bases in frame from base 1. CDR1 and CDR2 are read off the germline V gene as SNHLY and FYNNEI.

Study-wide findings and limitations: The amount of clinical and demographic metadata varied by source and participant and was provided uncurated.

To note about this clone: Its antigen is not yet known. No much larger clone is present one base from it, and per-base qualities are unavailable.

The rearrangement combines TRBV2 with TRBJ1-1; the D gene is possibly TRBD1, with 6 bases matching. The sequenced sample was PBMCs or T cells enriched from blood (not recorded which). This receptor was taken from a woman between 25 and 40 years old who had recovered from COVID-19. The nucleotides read TGTGCCTCAGGGGTTATGAACACTGAAGCTTTCTTT. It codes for CASGVMNTEAFF.